The sample holds a few counts of the clone carrying this TCR beta chain. Its antigen is not known. cDNA synthesis used the whole RNA isolate, giving expressed TCRB sequences. Here immunoSEQ multiplex PCR was the method, and the copy in TCRdb shows in-frame clones only, minus some. This sample has hundreds of thousands of clones, with over 9.5% found just once. The CDR3 totals 14 residues. V lost 3 bases to trimming and J lost 2 bases, with 9 bases between them. From germline, CDR1 is LNHDA and CDR2 SQIVND (reference sequence). The data originate from a study of beta chain features in type 1 diabetes. About the research overall: In all, some 100 million sorted cells from all samples were analyzed. Whole-study results and caveats: Comparison showed that naive, central memory and Treg TCRB repertoires appeared more similar among patients than among healthy donors.

This clonotype was sampled from a young woman in good health. The specimen was naive CD4+ T cells from blood. The chain is built from TRBV19 and TRBJ2-3; D possibly corresponds to TRBD2 (6 bases). CDR3 DNA sequence: TGTGCCAGTAGTATCGGGGGATACACAGATACGCAGTATTTT. This translates into CASSIGGYTDTQYF.